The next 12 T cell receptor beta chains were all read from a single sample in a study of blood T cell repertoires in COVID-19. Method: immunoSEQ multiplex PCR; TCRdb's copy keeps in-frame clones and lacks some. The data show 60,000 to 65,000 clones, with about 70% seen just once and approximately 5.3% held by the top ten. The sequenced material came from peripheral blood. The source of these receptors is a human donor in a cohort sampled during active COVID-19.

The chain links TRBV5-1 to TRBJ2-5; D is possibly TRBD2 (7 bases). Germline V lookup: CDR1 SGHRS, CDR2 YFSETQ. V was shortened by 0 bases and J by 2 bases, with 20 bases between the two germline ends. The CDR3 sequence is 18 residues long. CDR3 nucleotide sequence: TGCGCCAGCAGCTTGGACCCCTCGCGGGGGCGATCACAAGAGACCCAGTACTTC. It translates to CASSLDPSRGRSQETQYF.

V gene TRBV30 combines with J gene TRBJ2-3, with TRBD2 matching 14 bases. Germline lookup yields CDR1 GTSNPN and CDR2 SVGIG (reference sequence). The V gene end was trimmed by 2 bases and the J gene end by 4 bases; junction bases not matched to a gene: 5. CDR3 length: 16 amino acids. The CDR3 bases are TGTGCCTGGAGTAAGGGACTAGCGGGGGTATCAGATACGCAGTATTTT. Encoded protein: CAWSKGLAGVSDTQYF.

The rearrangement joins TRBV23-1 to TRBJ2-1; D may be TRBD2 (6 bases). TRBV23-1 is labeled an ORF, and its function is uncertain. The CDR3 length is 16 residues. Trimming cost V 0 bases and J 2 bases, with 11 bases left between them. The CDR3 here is CASSQSSGLPYNEQFF. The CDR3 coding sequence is TGCGCCAGCAGTCAATCTTCGGGACTTCCCTACAATGAGCAGTTCTTC.

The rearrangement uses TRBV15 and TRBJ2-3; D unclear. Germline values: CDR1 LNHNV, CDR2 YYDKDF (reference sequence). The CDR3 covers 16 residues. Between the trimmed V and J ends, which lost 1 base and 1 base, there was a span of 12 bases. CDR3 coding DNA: TGTGCCACCAGCAGAGGACTCACCCGCCGCACAGATACGCAGTATTTT. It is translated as CATSRGLTRRTDTQYF.

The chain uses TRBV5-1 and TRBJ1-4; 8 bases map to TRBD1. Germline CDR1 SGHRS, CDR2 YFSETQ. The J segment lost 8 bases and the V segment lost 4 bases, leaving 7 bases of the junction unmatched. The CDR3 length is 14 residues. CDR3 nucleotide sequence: TGCGCCAGCAGCCCGACAGGGGTAGGAGAAAAACTGTTTTTT. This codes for CASSPTGVGEKLFF.

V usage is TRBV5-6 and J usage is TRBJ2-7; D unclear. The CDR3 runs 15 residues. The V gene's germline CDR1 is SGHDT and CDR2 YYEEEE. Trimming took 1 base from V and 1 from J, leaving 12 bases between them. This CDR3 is CASSLPGSKSYEQYF. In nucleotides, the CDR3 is TGTGCCAGCAGCTTGCCAGGATCAAAATCCTACGAGCAGTACTTC.

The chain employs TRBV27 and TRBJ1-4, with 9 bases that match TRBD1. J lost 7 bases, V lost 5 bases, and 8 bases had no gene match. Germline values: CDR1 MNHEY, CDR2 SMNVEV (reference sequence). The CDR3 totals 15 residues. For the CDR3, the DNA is TGTGCCAGCAGTAGGTCGGGACAGGGTAGTGAAAAACTGTTTTTT. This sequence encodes CASSRSGQGSEKLFF.

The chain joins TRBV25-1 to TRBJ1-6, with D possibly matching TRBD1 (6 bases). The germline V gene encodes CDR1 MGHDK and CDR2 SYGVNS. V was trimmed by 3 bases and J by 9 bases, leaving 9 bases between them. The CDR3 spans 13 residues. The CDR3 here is CASSEGAASPLHF. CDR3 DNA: TGTGCCAGCAGTGAGGGGGCCGCTTCACCCCTCCACTTT.

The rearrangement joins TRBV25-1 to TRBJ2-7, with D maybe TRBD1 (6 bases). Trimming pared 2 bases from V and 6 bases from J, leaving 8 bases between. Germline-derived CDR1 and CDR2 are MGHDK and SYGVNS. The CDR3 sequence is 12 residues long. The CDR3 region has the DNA TGTGCCAGCAGTGAAGGCAGGGGCGAGCAGTACTTC. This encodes CASSEGRGEQYF.

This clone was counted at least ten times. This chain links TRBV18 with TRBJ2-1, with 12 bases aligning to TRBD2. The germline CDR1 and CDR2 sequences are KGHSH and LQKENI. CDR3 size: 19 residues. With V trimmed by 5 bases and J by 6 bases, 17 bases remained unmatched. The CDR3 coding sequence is TGTGCCAGCTCAATCCGCCCCGCCCTTGGACTAGCGGGGAGCAATGAGCAGTTCTTC. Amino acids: CASSIRPALGLAGSNEQFF. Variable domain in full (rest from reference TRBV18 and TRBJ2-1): NAGVMQNPRHLVRRRGQEARLRCSPMKGHSHVYWYRQLPEEGLKFMVYLQKENIIDESGMPKERFSAEFPKEGPSILRIQQVVRGDSAAYFCASSIRPALGLAGSNEQFFGPGTRLTVL.

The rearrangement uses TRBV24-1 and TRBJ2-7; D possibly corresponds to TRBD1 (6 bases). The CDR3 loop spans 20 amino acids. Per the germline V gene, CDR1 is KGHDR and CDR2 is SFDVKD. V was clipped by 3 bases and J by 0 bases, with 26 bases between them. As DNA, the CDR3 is TGTGCCACCAGTGATATGCGCCCGACAAGCCGGGACACCGACTCCTACGAGCAGTACTTC. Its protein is CATSDMRPTSRDTDSYEQYF.

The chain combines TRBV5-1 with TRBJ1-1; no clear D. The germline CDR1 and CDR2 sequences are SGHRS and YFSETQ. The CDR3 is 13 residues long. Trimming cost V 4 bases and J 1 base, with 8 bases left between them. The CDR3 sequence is CASSAAGNTEAFF. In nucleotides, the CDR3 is TGCGCCAGCAGCGCGGCCGGGAACACTGAAGCTTTCTTT.